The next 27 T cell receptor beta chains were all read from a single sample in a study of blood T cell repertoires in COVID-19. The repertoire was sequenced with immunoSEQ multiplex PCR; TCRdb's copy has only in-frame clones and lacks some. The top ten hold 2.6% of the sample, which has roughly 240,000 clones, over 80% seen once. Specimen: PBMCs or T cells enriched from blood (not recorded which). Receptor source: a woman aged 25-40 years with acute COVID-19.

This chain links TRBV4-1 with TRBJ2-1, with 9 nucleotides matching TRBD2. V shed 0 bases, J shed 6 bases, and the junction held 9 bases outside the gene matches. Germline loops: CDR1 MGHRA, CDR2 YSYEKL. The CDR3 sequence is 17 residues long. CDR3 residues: CASSQDPRASGVNEQFF. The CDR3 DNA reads TGCGCCAGCAGCCAAGATCCACGGGCTAGCGGGGTCAATGAGCAGTTCTTC.

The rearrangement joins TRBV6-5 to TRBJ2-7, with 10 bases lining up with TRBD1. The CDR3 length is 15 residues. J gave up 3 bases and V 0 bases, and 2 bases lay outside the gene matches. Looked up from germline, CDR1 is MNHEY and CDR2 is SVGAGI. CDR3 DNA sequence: TGTGCCAGCAGTTACTCCTGGACAGGGGGCTACGAGCAGTACTTC. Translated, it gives CASSYSWTGGYEQYF.

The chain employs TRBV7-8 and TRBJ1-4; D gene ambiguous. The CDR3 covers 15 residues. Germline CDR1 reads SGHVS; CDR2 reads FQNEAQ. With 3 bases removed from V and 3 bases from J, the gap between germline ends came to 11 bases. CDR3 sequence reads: CASSFRVRANEKLFF. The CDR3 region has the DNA TGTGCCAGCAGCTTTCGGGTACGGGCTAATGAAAAACTGTTTTTT.

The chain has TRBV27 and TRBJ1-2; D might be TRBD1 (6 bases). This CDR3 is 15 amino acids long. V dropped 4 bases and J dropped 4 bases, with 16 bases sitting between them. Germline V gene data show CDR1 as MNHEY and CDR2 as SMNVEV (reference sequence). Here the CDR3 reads CASSYKTGRLYGYTF. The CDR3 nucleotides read TGTGCCAGCAGTTACAAGACAGGAAGGCTCTATGGCTACACCTTC.

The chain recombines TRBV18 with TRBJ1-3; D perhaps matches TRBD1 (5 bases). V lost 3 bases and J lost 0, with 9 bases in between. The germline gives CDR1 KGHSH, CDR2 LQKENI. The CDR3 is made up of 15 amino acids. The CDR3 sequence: CASSPLGDSGNTIYF. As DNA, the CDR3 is TGTGCCAGCTCACCTTTAGGGGACTCTGGAAACACCATATATTTT.

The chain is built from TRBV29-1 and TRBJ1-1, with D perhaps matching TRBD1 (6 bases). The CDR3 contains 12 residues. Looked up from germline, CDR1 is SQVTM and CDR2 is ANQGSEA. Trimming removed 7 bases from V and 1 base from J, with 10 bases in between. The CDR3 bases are TGCAGCGGCCTAGGGGGGAACACTGAAGCTTTCTTT. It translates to CSGLGGNTEAFF.

For the CDR3, the DNA is TGTGCCAGCAGGTCAGGGTTCTCGGGTTCCAATGAGCAGTTCTTC. This codes for CASRSGFSGSNEQFF. The genes are TRBV2 and TRBJ2-1, with D perhaps matching TRBD1 (5 bases). Per germline, CDR1 SNHLY and CDR2 FYNNEI. The V end was cut by 6 bases, the J end by 6 bases, with 18 bases between. CDR3 size: 15 residues.

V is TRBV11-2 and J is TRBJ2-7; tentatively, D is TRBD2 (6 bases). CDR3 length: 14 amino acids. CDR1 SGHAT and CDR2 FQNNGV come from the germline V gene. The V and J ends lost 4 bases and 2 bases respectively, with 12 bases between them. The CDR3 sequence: CASSSPGGTYEQYF. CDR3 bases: TGTGCCAGCAGCTCCCCGGGCGGGACCTACGAGCAGTACTTC.

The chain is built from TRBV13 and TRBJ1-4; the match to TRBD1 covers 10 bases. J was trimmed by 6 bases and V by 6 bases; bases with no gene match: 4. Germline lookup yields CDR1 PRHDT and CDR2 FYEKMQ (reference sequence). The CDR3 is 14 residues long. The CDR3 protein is CASRTTGGDEKLFF. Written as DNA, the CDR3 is TGTGCCAGCAGGACGACAGGGGGCGATGAAAAACTGTTTTTT. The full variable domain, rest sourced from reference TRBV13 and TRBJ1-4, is AAGVIQSPRHLIKEKRETATLKCYPIPRHDTVYWYQQGPGQDPQFLISFYEKMQSDKGSIPDRFSAQQFSDYHSELNMSSLELGDSALYFCASRTTGGDEKLFFGSGTQLSVL.

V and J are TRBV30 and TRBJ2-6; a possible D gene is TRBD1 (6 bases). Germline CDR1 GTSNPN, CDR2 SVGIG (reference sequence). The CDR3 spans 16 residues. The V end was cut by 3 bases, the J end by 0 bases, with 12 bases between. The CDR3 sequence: CAWRGQSSSGANVLTF. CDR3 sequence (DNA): TGTGCCTGGAGGGGACAATCAAGCTCTGGGGCCAACGTCCTGACTTTC.

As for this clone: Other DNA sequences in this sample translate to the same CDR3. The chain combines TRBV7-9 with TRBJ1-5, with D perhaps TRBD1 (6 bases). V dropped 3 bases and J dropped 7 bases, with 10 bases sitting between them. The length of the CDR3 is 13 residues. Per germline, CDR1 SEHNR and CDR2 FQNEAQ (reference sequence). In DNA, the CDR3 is TGTGCCAGCAGCTTGGGCCAGGGGCAGCCCCAGCATTTT. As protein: CASSLGQGQPQHF.

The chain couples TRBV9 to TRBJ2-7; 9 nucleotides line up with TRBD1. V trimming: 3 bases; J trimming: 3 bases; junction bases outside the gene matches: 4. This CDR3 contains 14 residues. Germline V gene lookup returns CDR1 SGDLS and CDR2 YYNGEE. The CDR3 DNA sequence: TGTGCCAGCAGCGGGGACAGGGAAGGCTACGAGCAGTACTTC. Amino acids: CASSGDREGYEQYF. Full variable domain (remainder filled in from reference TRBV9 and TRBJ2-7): DSGVTQTPKHLITATGQRVTLRCSPRSGDLSVYWYQQSLDQGLQFLIQYYNGEERAKGNILERFSAQQFPDLHSELNLSSLELGDSALYFCASSGDREGYEQYFGPGTRLTVT.

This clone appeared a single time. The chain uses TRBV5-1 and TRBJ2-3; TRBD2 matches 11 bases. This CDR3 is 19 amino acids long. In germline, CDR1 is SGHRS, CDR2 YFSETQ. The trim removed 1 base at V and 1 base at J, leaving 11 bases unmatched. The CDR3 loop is CASSLKPSGGRVGTDTQYF. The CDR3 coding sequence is TGCGCCAGCAGCTTGAAACCTAGCGGGGGGCGGGTCGGCACAGATACGCAGTATTTT.

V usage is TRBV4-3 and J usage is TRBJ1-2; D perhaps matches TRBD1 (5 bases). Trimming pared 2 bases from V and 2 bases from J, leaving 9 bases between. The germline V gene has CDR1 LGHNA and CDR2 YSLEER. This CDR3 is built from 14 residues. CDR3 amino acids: CASSQRGGNYGYTF. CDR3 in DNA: TGCGCCAGCAGCCAACGGGGGGGAAACTATGGCTACACCTTC.

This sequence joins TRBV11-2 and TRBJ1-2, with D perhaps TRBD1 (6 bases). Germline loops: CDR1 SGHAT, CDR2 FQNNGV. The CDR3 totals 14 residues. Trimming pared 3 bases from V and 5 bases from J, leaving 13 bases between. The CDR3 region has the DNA TGTGCCAGCAGCTTCGGGGGGCCTGGGTATGGCTACACCTTC. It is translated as CASSFGGPGYGYTF.

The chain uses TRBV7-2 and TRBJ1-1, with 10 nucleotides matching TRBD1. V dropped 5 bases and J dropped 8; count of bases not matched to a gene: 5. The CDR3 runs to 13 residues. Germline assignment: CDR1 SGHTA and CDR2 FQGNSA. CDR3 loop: CASSQGGQGEAFF. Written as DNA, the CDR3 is TGTGCCAGCAGCCAGGGGGGACAGGGGGAAGCTTTCTTT.

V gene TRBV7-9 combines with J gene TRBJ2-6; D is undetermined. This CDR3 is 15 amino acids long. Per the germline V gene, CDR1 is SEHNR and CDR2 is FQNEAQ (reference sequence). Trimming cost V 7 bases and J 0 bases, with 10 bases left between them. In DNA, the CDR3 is TGTGCCAGCACTCCTCACACCTCTGGGGCCAACGTCCTGACTTTC. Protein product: CASTPHTSGANVLTF.

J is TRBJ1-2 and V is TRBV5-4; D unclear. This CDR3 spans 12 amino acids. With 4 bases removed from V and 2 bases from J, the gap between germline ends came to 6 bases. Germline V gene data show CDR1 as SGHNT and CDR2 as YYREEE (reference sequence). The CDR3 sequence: CASSPGNYGYTF. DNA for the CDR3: TGTGCCAGCAGCCCGGGAAACTATGGCTACACCTTC.

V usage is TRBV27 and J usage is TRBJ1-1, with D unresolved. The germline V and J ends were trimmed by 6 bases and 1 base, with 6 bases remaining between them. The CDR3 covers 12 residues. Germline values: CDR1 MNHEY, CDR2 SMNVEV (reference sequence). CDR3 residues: CASRRANTEAFF. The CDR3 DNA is TGTGCCAGCAGAAGAGCGAACACTGAAGCTTTCTTT.

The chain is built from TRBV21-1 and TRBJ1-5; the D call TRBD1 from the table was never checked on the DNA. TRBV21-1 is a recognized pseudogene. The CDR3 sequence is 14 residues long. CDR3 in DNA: TGTGCCAGCAGCAAAGGGACAGCCAATCAGCCCCAGCATTTT. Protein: CASSKGTANQPQHF.

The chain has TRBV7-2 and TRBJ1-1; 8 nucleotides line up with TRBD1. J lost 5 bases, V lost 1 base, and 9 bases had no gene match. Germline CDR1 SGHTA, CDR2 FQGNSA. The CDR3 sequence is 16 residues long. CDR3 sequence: CASSLGGRGLSTEAFF. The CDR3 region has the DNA TGTGCCAGCAGCTTAGGGGGCAGGGGGCTTTCGACTGAAGCTTTCTTT.

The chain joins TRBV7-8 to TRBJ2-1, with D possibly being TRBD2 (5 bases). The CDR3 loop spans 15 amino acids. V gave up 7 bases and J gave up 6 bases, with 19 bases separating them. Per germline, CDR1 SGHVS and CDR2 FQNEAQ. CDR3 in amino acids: CASNSVRGPGNEQFF. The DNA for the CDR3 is TGTGCCAGCAATTCAGTACGGGGTCCGGGCAATGAGCAGTTCTTC.

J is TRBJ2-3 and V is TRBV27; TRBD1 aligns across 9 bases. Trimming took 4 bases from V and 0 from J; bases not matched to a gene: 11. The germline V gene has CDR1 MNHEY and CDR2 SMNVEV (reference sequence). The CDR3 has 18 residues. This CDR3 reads CASSSSGTGLPSTDTQYF. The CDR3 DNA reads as TGTGCCAGCAGTTCCTCCGGGACAGGGCTTCCTAGCACAGATACGCAGTATTTT.

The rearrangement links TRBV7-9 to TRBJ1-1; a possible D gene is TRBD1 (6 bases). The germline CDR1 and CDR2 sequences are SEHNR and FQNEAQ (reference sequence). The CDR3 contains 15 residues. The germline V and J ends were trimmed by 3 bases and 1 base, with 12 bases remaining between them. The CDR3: CASSFGQTTNTEAFF. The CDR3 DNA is TGTGCCAGCAGCTTTGGACAGACAACGAACACTGAAGCTTTCTTT.

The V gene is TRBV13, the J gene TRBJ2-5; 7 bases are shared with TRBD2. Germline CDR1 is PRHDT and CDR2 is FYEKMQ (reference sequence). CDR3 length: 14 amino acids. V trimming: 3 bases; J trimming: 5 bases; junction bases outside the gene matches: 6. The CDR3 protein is CASSFRAGSETQYF. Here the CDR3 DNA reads TGTGCCAGCAGCTTCAGAGCGGGGTCGGAGACCCAGTACTTC.

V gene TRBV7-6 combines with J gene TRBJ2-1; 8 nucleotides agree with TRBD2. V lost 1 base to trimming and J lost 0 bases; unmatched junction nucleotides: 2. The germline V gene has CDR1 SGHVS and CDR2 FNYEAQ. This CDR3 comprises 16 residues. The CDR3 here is CASSLGRGASYNEQFF. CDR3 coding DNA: TGTGCCAGCAGCTTAGGGCGGGGGGCCTCCTACAATGAGCAGTTCTTC.

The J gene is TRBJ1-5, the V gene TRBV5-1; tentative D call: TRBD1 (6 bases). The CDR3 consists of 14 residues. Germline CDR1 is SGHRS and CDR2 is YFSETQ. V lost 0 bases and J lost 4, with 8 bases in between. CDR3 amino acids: CASSLDRENQPQHF. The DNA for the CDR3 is TGCGCCAGCAGCTTGGACAGGGAGAATCAGCCCCAGCATTTT.